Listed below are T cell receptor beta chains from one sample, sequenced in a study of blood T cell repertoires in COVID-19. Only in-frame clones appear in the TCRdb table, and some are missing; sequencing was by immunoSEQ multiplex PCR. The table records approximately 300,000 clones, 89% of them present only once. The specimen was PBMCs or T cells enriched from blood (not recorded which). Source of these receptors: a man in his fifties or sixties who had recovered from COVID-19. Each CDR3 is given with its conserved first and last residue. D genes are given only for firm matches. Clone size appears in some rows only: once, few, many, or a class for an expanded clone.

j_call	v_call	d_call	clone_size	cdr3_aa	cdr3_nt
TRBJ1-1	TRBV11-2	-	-	CASSLIESTEAFF	TGTGCCAGCAGCTTGATAGAGAGCACTGAAGCTTTCTTT
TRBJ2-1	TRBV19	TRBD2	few	CASTLGAAGENEQFF	TGTGCCAGTACCCTAGGGGCAGCGGGAGAAAATGAGCAGTTCTTC
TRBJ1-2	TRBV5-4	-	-	CASSPRTGSNGYTF	TGTGCCAGCAGCCCTAGGACTGGCTCCAATGGCTACACCTTC
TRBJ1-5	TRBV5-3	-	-	CARSLAGSNQPQHF	TGTGCCAGAAGCTTGGCAGGGTCCAATCAGCCCCAGCATTTT
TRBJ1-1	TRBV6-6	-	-	CASSYQNTEAFF	TGTGCCAGCAGTTACCAGAACACTGAAGCTTTCTTT
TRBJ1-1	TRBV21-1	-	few	CASRGTGDLTFF	TGTGCCAGCAGGGGGACAGGGGATTTGACTTTCTTT
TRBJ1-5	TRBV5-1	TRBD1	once	CASSATGDQPQHF	TGCGCCAGCAGCGCTACAGGGGATCAGCCCCAGCATTTT
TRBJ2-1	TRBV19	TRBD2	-	CASTLTSGTSYNEQFF	TGTGCCAGTACCCTGACTAGCGGGACGTCCTACAATGAGCAGTTCTTC
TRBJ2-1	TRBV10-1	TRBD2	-	CASSAAGGVNEQFF	TGCGCCAGCAGTGCAGCGGGAGGGGTCAATGAGCAGTTCTTC
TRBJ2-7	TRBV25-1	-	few	CASSELDSSSYEQYF	TGTGCCAGCAGTGAATTAGACTCGAGCTCCTACGAGCAGTACTTC
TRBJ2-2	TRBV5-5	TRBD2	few	CASSLATSGMNTGELFF	TGTGCCAGCAGCTTGGCGACTAGCGGGATGAACACCGGGGAGCTGTTTTTT
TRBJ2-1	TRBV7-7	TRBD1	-	CASSWGGQGYNEQFF	TGTGCTAGCAGCTGGGGGGGACAGGGTTACAATGAGCAGTTCTTC
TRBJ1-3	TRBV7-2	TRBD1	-	CASSPRTGAGNTIYF	TGTGCCAGCAGCCCCAGGACAGGTGCTGGAAACACCATATATTTT
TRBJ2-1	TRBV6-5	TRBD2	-	CASSYRERDYEQFF	TGTGCCAGCAGTTACAGGGAGCGGGACTATGAGCAGTTCTTC
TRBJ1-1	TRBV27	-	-	CASSPYRKTDTEAFF	TGTGCCAGCAGTCCATACAGGAAAACGGACACTGAAGCTTTCTTT
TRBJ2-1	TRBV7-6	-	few	CASSLLVGGLAYNEQFF	TGTGCCAGCAGCCTCCTAGTCGGAGGGTTGGCATACAATGAGCAGTTCTTC
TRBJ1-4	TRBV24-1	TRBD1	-	CATSDPGQGGEKLFF	TGTGCCACCAGTGATCCGGGACAGGGAGGTGAAAAACTGTTTTTT
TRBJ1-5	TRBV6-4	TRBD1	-	CASSGGQGWQPQHF	TGTGCCAGCAGTGGGGGACAGGGTTGGCAGCCCCAGCATTTT
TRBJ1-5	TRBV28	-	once	CASSRDSNQPQHF	TGTGCCAGCAGCCGGGACTCCAATCAGCCCCAGCATTTT
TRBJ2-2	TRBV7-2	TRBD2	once	CASGRGLAGVTGELFF	TGTGCCAGCGGGAGGGGACTAGCGGGAGTGACCGGGGAGCTGTTTTTT
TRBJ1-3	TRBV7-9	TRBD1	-	CASSFRGTGGFGNTIYF	TGTGCCAGCAGCTTCCGGGGCACAGGGGGCTTTGGAAACACCATATATTTT
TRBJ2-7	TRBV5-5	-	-	CASSLLPRNSYEQYF	TGTGCCAGCAGCTTGCTCCCCAGGAACTCCTACGAGCAGTACTTC
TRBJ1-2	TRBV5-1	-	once	CASSLGGFSDYGYTF	TGCGCCAGCAGCTTGGGGGGCTTTTCGGACTATGGCTACACCTTC
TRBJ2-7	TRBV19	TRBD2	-	CASSAGGLLYEQYF	TGTGCCAGTAGTGCGGGGGGACTTCTCTACGAGCAGTACTTC
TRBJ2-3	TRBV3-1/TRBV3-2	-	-	CASSQSRGVATDTQYF	TGTGCCAGCAGCCAATCCAGGGGGGTAGCCACAGATACGCAGTATTTT
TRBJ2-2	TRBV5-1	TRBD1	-	CASRPSPGQGAVGELFF	TGCGCCAGCAGACCATCCCCGGGACAGGGGGCGGTCGGGGAGCTGTTTTTT
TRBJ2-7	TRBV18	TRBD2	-	CASSPTSGRNEQYF	TGTGCCAGCTCACCGACTAGCGGGAGGAACGAGCAGTACTTC
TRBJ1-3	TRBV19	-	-	CASTDSDIRNTIYF	TGTGCCAGTACCGATTCGGACATTCGAAACACCATATATTTT